The 21 T cell receptor beta chains below all came from one sample that was sequenced in a study of shared T cell receptors in the human thymus. This table comes from immunoSEQ multiplex PCR, and its TCRdb copy is limited to in-frame clones, with some not included. Of roughly 410,000 clones in the sample, over 90% were seen once. The sample consisted of thymocytes. These receptors originate from a human donor.

Turning to this clone: One end of the junction varies from germline; a read error may be responsible. V and J are TRBV6-5 and TRBJ1-5; 8 bases are shared with TRBD1. Germline V CDR1 and CDR2: MNHEY, SVGAGI. This CDR3 has 13 amino acids. The CDR3 coding sequence is TGTGCCAGCAGAAGTCTTTGGACAGGGAAAGTCGATTTT. It codes for CASRSLWTGKVDF.

The V and J genes are TRBV27 and TRBJ2-1; D not resolved. Per germline, CDR1 MNHEY and CDR2 SMNVEV (reference sequence). Between the trimmed V and J ends, which lost 3 bases and 1 base, there was a span of 16 bases. The CDR3 is made up of 17 amino acids. In DNA form, the CDR3 reads TGTGCCAGCAGTTTGTGGACCTACCTCCCTTCCTACAATGAGCAGTTCTTC. This gives the protein CASSLWTYLPSYNEQFF.

This clone was seen a single time. V usage is TRBV7-8 and J usage is TRBJ2-2, with TRBD2 matching over 8 bases. The V and J ends lost 3 bases and 3 bases, in that order; junction bases with no gene match: 3. Germline assignment: CDR1 SGHVS and CDR2 FQNEAQ. The CDR3 is made up of 15 amino acids. The CDR3 DNA sequence: TGTGCCAGCAGCTTCGGGAGGGGGTACACCGGGGAGCTGTTTTTT. Its protein is CASSFGRGYTGELFF.

The V and J genes are TRBV4-3 and TRBJ1-5; D is ambiguous. This CDR3 has 15 residues. V was clipped by 0 bases and J by 2 bases, with 8 bases between them. The germline V gene encodes CDR1 LGHNA and CDR2 YSLEER. DNA of the CDR3: TGCGCCAGCAGCCAAGATCAGTCGGGCAATCAGCCCCAGCATTTT. It translates to CASSQDQSGNQPQHF.

The J gene is TRBJ2-1, the V gene TRBV4-3; D could derive from TRBD1 or TRBD2 (5 bases each). The CDR3 covers 18 residues. Germline values: CDR1 LGHNA, CDR2 YSLEER. V shed 1 base and J shed 0 bases, with 16 bases lying between them. The CDR3 DNA reads as TGCGCCAGCAGCCAAGCCAGGGCCCTGGACTCCTCCTACAATGAGCAGTTCTTC. Translated, it gives CASSQARALDSSYNEQFF.

V and J are TRBV21-1 and TRBJ2-1; no check of the table's D call, TRBD2, against the DNA was made. TRBV21-1 is deemed a pseudogene. CDR3 size: 15 residues. The CDR3 region is CASRSQREYVNEQFF. CDR3 bases: TGTGCCAGCAGGTCCCAGCGGGAGTATGTCAATGAGCAGTTCTTC.

The chain combines TRBV11-2 with TRBJ2-1; possibly TRBD2 for D (5 bases). The germline gives CDR1 SGHAT, CDR2 FQNNGV. V lost 5 bases and J 8 bases, leaving 22 bases between the germline ends. CDR3 length equals 16 residues. CDR3 loop: CASSMIRLGVDYEQFF. CDR3 nucleotides: TGTGCCAGCAGCATGATCAGACTGGGAGTAGACTATGAGCAGTTCTTC.

V and J are TRBV28 and TRBJ2-7; D may be TRBD1 (6 bases). The CDR3 has 17 residues. Germline lookup yields CDR1 MDHEN and CDR2 SYDVKM. V dropped 3 bases and J dropped 1 base, with 19 bases sitting between them. CDR3 region: CASSFSRDKGVSYEQYF. In DNA, the CDR3 is TGTGCCAGCAGTTTCTCCCGGGACAAGGGCGTTTCCTACGAGCAGTACTTC.

The V and J genes are TRBV28 and TRBJ2-1; 7 nucleotides match TRBD2. V lost 7 bases, J lost 4 bases, and 10 bases stayed unmatched. CDR3 size: 15 residues. Germline V lookup: CDR1 MDHEN, CDR2 SYDVKM. The CDR3 DNA sequence: TGTGCCAGCACCAGGGCGGGAGCCCAATACAATGAGCAGTTCTTC. It is translated as CASTRAGAQYNEQFF. Full variable domain (rest looked up from reference TRBV28 and TRBJ2-1): DVKVTQSSRYLVKRTGEKVFLECVQDMDHENMFWYRQDPGLGLRLIYFSYDVKMKEKGDIPEGYSVSREKKERFSLILESASTNQTSMYLCASTRAGAQYNEQFFGPGTRLTVL.

CDR3 DNA: TGTGCCAGCAGCAGACAGGCCAACTATGGCTACACCTTC. Its protein is CASSRQANYGYTF. The genes are TRBV6-5 and TRBJ1-2, with D tentatively TRBD1 (6 bases). With 6 bases removed from V and 2 bases from J, the gap between germline ends came to 10 bases. Per the germline V gene, CDR1 is MNHEY and CDR2 is SVGAGI. The CDR3 is 13 residues long.

This clone was observed once. The V gene is TRBV5-5, the J gene TRBJ1-5; D call uncertain. The CDR3 loop spans 15 amino acids. V was clipped by 2 bases and J by 1 base, with 10 bases between them. In germline, CDR1 is SGHKS, CDR2 YYEKEE (reference sequence). The CDR3, as DNA: TGTGCCAGCAGCTTCGAGGGATGGAGCAATCAGCCCCAGCATTTT. Translating gives CASSFEGWSNQPQHF.

The chain employs TRBV4-1 and TRBJ2-1; 10 nucleotides match TRBD2. The CDR3 runs to 18 residues. V shed 0 bases, J shed 9 bases, and the junction held 14 bases outside the gene matches. Looked up from germline, CDR1 is MGHRA and CDR2 is YSYEKL. The DNA of the CDR3 is TGCGCCAGCAGCCAAGACCCCCGGGGAATAGCGGGAGGAGGTGAGCAGTTCTTC. Its protein is CASSQDPRGIAGGGEQFF.

This clone was observed once. The chain carries TRBV6-5 and TRBJ1-2; 10 bases line up with TRBD1. The CDR3 runs 15 residues. Germline V gene lookup returns CDR1 MNHEY and CDR2 SVGAGI. J lost 8 bases, V lost 4 bases, and 10 bases had no gene match. The CDR3 DNA is TGTGCCAGCAGTTCTGGACAGGGGGGTTGGCACGGCTACACCTTC. Encoded protein: CASSSGQGGWHGYTF.

This chain connects TRBV27 to TRBJ2-7; D is ambiguous. V was shortened by 6 bases and J by 2 bases, with 11 bases between the two germline ends. This CDR3 has 13 residues. Looked up from germline, CDR1 is MNHEY and CDR2 is SMNVEV (reference sequence). The DNA for the CDR3 is TGTGCCAGCAGCCTTCTACCGACCTACGAGCAGTACTTC. Translating it yields CASSLLPTYEQYF.

The V call is TRBV7-9, the J call TRBJ2-7; maybe TRBD1 (5 bases). This CDR3 has 14 amino acids. The V gene lost 2 bases and the J gene lost 1 base, with 9 bases spanning the gap. The V gene's germline CDR1 is SEHNR and CDR2 FQNEAQ (reference sequence). Here the CDR3 reads CASSLPQGSYEQYF. The CDR3 nucleotides are TGTGCCAGCAGCTTACCCCAGGGTTCCTACGAGCAGTACTTC.

The rearrangement links TRBV7-2 to TRBJ2-7; 10 nucleotides agree with TRBD1. Germline values: CDR1 SGHTA, CDR2 FQGNSA. Unmatched junction bases numbered 7, after V lost 1 base and J lost 4 bases. The CDR3 is 16 residues long. The CDR3 here is CASSLGDRGIKYEQYF. CDR3 DNA: TGTGCCAGCAGCTTAGGGGACAGGGGCATTAAATACGAGCAGTACTTC.

This chain joins TRBV29-1 and TRBJ2-3, with unresolved D. Germline loops: CDR1 SQVTM, CDR2 ANQGSEA. This CDR3 comprises 11 residues. V lost 2 bases to trimming and J lost 5 bases, with 5 bases between them. In nucleotides, the CDR3 is TGCAGCGTTGAAAAAAAAGATACGCAGTATTTT. Residues: CSVEKKDTQYF.

V is TRBV6-6 and J is TRBJ2-5, with 7 bases aligning to TRBD1. This CDR3 spans 13 amino acids. Trimming at V came to 6 bases and at J to 2 bases, leaving 3 bases not matched to a gene. Germline CDR1 reads MNHNY; CDR2 reads SVGAGI (reference sequence). The CDR3 DNA reads as TGTGCCAGCAGCCCGACAGGGCAAGAGACCCAGTACTTC. This codes for CASSPTGQETQYF.

This chain links TRBV2 with TRBJ2-2; no clear D. The CDR3 consists of 13 residues. Germline V gene data show CDR1 as SNHLY and CDR2 as FYNNEI. Trimming pared 3 bases from V and 1 base from J, leaving 3 bases between. The CDR3: CASSDGNTGELFF. The DNA of the CDR3 is TGTGCCAGCAGTGACGGGAACACCGGGGAGCTGTTTTTT.

The chain recombines TRBV25-1 with TRBJ2-7; 7 positions agree with TRBD2. V was pared by 7 bases and J by 4 bases, with 7 bases of the junction left unmatched. Germline V lookup: CDR1 MGHDK, CDR2 SYGVNS. This CDR3 is 13 amino acids long. In nucleotides, the CDR3 is TGTGCCAGCATGGGCGGGAGTCGGTACGAGCAGTACTTC. It translates to CASMGGSRYEQYF.

The V and J genes are TRBV2 and TRBJ1-4; the match to TRBD1 covers 11 bases. Per germline, CDR1 SNHLY and CDR2 FYNNEI. The ends lost 6 bases at V and 6 bases at J; junction bases unmatched: 3. The CDR3 runs 14 residues. The CDR3 DNA is TGTGCCAGCAGCGGACAGGGGGCGTATGAAAAACTGTTTTTT. Translation: CASSGQGAYEKLFF.